The table lists the clone carrying this TCR beta chain with a count of one. Antigen unknown. The method was immunoSEQ multiplex PCR; TCRdb's version includes in-frame clones alone and lacks a portion of them. Among fewer than 80,000 clones, around 88% were seen once, and the ten largest hold about 9%. The sample is drawn from a study of T cell responses to AZD1222 COVID-19 vaccine. Study results and limitations: Across the whole spike, CD4 TCRs peaked at regions 160-218 and 743-854. Donors were chiefly white British, with a greater number of females, and clonal diversity was perhaps underestimated.

Germline loops: CDR1 MDHEN, CDR2 SYDVKM. V was cut by 7 bases and J by 4 bases, with 13 bases left in between. This CDR3 is built from 13 residues. Sequences were derived from peripheral blood, sampled 28 days after the second dose of the MenACWY control vaccine. The V and J genes are TRBV28 and TRBJ1-2; TRBD1 is a possible D gene (5 bases). This TCR was recovered from an adult who received the MenACWY meningococcal vaccine as a control. DNA for the CDR3: TGTGCCAGCAATACGGCAGGGCCCTATGGCTACACCTTC. Its protein is CASNTAGPYGYTF.